A single sample is the source of the 27 T cell receptor beta chains below, sequenced in a study of blood T cells in healthy people across ages. A J-beta primer mix and a sample-barcoded 5' primer were used in a second PCR of about 7 to 11 cycles. TCRdb itself ran the 5' RACE reads through MiXCR, one entry per CDR3 protein. The sample lists some 790,000 distinct CDR3 sequences; under 35% were seen once. Sequenced input: blood. These TCRs come from a woman of 80 years or more in good health.

This clonotype was seen many times. The V and J genes are TRBV20-1 and TRBJ2-5; D unclear. The CDR3 sequence is 14 residues long. Germline V gives CDR1 DFQATT, CDR2 SNEGSKA (reference sequence). V lost 3 bases and J 4 bases, leaving 15 bases between the germline ends. The CDR3 protein is CSASLRIGLETQYF. The CDR3 nucleotides read TGCAGTGCTAGCCTACGGATCGGGCTAGAGACCCAGTACTTC.

At least ten counts were recorded for this clonotype. The rearrangement links TRBV5-1 to TRBJ2-1; 7 bases fit TRBD1. The CDR3 length is 14 residues. The V and J ends lost 3 bases and 6 bases, in that order; junction bases with no gene match: 6. Germline V gene sequence: CDR1 SGHRS, CDR2 YFSETQ. The CDR3 sequence: CASSSTGSVNEQFF. As DNA, the CDR3 is TGCGCCAGCAGCTCGACAGGGTCCGTCAATGAGCAGTTCTTC. Full variable domain (outside the CDR3, taken from reference TRBV5-1 and TRBJ2-1): KAGVTQTPRYLIKTRGQQVTLSCSPISGHRSVSWYQQTPGQGLQFLFEYFSETQRNKGNFPGRFSGRQFSNSRSEMNVSTLELGDSALYLCASSSTGSVNEQFFGPGTRLTVL.

This clonotype has ten or more counts. V is TRBV7-2 and J is TRBJ1-4, with a possible D match to TRBD1 (5 bases). V lost 4 bases, J lost 8 bases, and 14 bases lay in between. Germline V gene data show CDR1 as SGHTA and CDR2 as FQGNSA. This CDR3 is built from 14 residues. The CDR3 is CASSSGLRPEKLFF. The CDR3 DNA follows: TGTGCCAGCAGCTCGGGACTCAGGCCCGAAAAACTGTTTTTT.

This clonotype has ten or more counts. The chain links TRBV7-2 to TRBJ2-1; TRBD1 is a possible D gene (6 bases). Germline CDR1 reads SGHTA; CDR2 reads FQGNSA. This CDR3 comprises 13 residues. Trimming took off 4 bases at V and 9 bases at J, with 13 bases between the two ends. This CDR3 reads CASSSQGFGEQFF. The CDR3 DNA reads TGTGCCAGCAGCTCACAGGGATTTGGTGAGCAGTTCTTC.

The J gene is TRBJ2-4, the V gene TRBV5-4, with D perhaps given as TRBD1 or TRBD2 (5 bases each). The J call is in doubt because the DNA end fits TRBJ2-7 better. The V gene's germline CDR1 is SGHNT and CDR2 YYREEE (reference sequence). The length of the CDR3 is 12 residues. Here the CDR3 reads CASSSRESEQYF. CDR3 coding DNA: TGTGCCAGCAGCTCCAGGGAGAGCGAGCAGTACTTC.

Concerning this clonotype: This may be a read error: a much more frequent sequence differs by one nucleotide. This sequence joins TRBV6-5 and TRBJ2-5, with D tentatively TRBD1 or TRBD2 (7 bases each). Germline lookup yields CDR1 MNHEY and CDR2 SVGAGI. The length of the CDR3 is 15 residues. The CDR3 nucleotides read TGTGCCAGCAATTACTGGGAGGGGGCGGGAGAGACCCAGTACTTC. Translated, it gives CASNYWEGAGETQYF.

The chain recombines TRBV7-6 with TRBJ2-5; D unclear. The CDR3 consists of 12 residues. With 5 bases removed from V and 6 bases from J, the gap between germline ends came to 10 bases. Germline assignment: CDR1 SGHVS and CDR2 FNYEAQ. CDR3 coding DNA: TGTGCCAGCAGCCGTATTTTAAAGACCCAGTACTTC. Protein: CASSRILKTQYF.

This clonotype was counted many times. The V call is TRBV6-6, the J call TRBJ2-1; tentatively, D is TRBD1 (7 bases). In germline, CDR1 is MNHNY, CDR2 SVGAGI (reference sequence). The CDR3 spans 15 residues. The V gene lost 2 bases and the J gene lost 3 bases, with 11 bases spanning the gap. Here the CDR3 DNA reads TGTGCCAGCAGTTACGCGGGACAGAGCTACAATGAGCAGTTCTTC. Translated: CASSYAGQSYNEQFF.

A word on this clonotype: A read error is possible here, since a much larger clone lies one base away. The chain couples TRBV12-3 or TRBV12-4 to TRBJ2-5, with D possibly matching TRBD2 (6 bases). This CDR3 contains 12 residues. V lost 11 bases to trimming and J lost 4 bases, with 14 bases between them. CDR3: CAGGKVGETQYF. The CDR3 coding sequence is TGTGCCGGCGGGAAAGTAGGAGAGACCCAGTACTTC.

This clonotype has more than one count but fewer than ten. The V and J genes are TRBV4-1 and TRBJ1-2, with a weak D call TRBD1 (5 bases). There are 17 residues in the CDR3. The germline V gene encodes CDR1 MGHRA and CDR2 YSYEKL. The V end lost 0 bases, the J end lost 6 bases, and 20 bases lay between the germline ends. The CDR3 here is CASSQDGGSGRVNGYTF. The CDR3 DNA sequence: TGCGCCAGCAGCCAAGATGGGGGGTCCGGTCGGGTGAATGGCTACACCTTC.

As concerns this clonotype: This may stem from a read error, because a much larger clone lies one nucleotide away. The missing conserved phenylalanine or tryptophan at the end of this CDR3 makes a read error likely. This sequence joins TRBV9 and TRBJ2-3, with D tentatively TRBD1 (6 bases). CDR3 size: 15 residues. CDR1 is SGDLS, CDR2 YYNGEE, per germline. V was shortened by 4 bases and J by 2 bases, with 14 bases between the two germline ends. The CDR3 sequence: CASSSGQPTTDTQYY. In DNA form, the CDR3 reads TGTGCCAGCAGCTCCGGACAGCCGACCACAGATACGCAGTATTAT.

This clonotype was seen ten or more times. The chain joins TRBV6-1 to TRBJ2-5, with TRBD2 matching over 14 bases. The V gene's germline CDR1 is MNHNS and CDR2 SASEGT. The CDR3 is 18 residues long. The J segment lost 2 bases and the V segment lost 4 bases, leaving 9 bases of the junction unmatched. The CDR3 loop is CASSGSRTSGGSQETQYF. The DNA for the CDR3 is TGTGCCAGCAGTGGTAGCCGGACTAGCGGGGGGTCACAAGAGACCCAGTACTTC.

The rearrangement uses TRBV19 and TRBJ1-5, with 7 bases identical to TRBD1. Germline V lookup: CDR1 LNHDA, CDR2 SQIVND (reference sequence). The CDR3 has 15 residues. Trimming removed 5 bases from V and 4 bases from J; junction bases left unmatched: 8. The CDR3 protein is CASSVDRSRNQPQHF. CDR3 sequence (DNA): TGTGCCAGTAGTGTGGACAGGAGCAGGAATCAGCCCCAGCATTTT.

Comment on this clonotype: The germline gene is not matched at one end of the junction; a read error may be the cause. This sequence joins TRBV7-9 and TRBJ1-6; D gene uncertain. This CDR3 is built from 13 residues. The germline V gene has CDR1 SEHNR and CDR2 FQNEAQ (reference sequence). The CDR3 loop is CTSSLVAWGPLHF. The CDR3 DNA follows: TGTACCAGCAGCTTAGTCGCATGGGGACCCCTCCACTTT.

This clonotype was detected ten times or more. V and J are TRBV12-3 or TRBV12-4 and TRBJ2-4; 7 nucleotides align to TRBD1. CDR3 length: 15 amino acids. V was pared by 5 bases and J by 5 bases, with 9 bases of the junction left unmatched. The CDR3 nucleotides read TGTGCCAGCAGTACCCAGACAGGGTTGGAAAACATTCAGTACTTC. It translates to CASSTQTGLENIQYF.

This clonotype was seen only once. The conserved phenylalanine or tryptophan is not found at the CDR3 terminus, so this likely reflects a read error. The rearrangement uses TRBV2 and TRBJ1-5; TRBD1 matches 8 bases. V lost 4 bases, J lost 6 bases, and 5 bases stayed unmatched. Germline CDR1 and CDR2: SNHLY and FYNNEI. This CDR3 has 14 residues. The CDR3 reads CASSGQGLRQPQHC. In nucleotides, the CDR3 is TGTGCCAGCAGTGGACAGGGGCTGCGTCAGCCCCAGCATTGT.

This clonotype was seen more than once but under ten times. The J gene is TRBJ1-1, the V gene TRBV20-1; D possibly corresponds to TRBD1 (6 bases). The CDR3 spans 13 residues. The ends were cut back, 3 bases at V and 4 bases at J, with 12 bases in the middle. CDR1 and CDR2 from the germline V gene are DFQATT and SNEGSKA (reference sequence). The CDR3 here is CSASNPRGTEAFF. The CDR3 coding sequence is TGCAGTGCTAGTAACCCCAGGGGCACTGAAGCTTTCTTT.

This clonotype was seen repeatedly, ten times or more. The chain carries TRBV18 and TRBJ2-1; 10 bases fit TRBD2. The V segment lost 6 bases and the J segment 10 bases; nucleotides outside the gene matches: 18. Looked up from germline, CDR1 is KGHSH and CDR2 is LQKENI. The CDR3 covers 17 residues. CDR3 loop: CASSNKASSGGAVEQFF. The DNA for the CDR3 is TGTGCCAGCTCGAACAAGGCGTCGAGCGGGGGGGCGGTAGAGCAGTTCTTC.

There are many counts of this clonotype. This chain links TRBV28 with TRBJ2-3, with D perhaps matching TRBD2 (5 bases). The V gene lost 3 bases and the J gene lost 2 bases, with 12 bases spanning the gap. Germline CDR1 MDHEN, CDR2 SYDVKM. The CDR3 spans 15 residues. The DNA of the CDR3 is TGTGCCAGCAGTTTCGGCGGGTCCCTCACAGATACGCAGTATTTT. Residues: CASSFGGSLTDTQYF.

This clonotype was seen many times. The chain has TRBV24-1 and TRBJ2-3; 12 bases are shared with TRBD2. Trimming removed 8 bases from V and 3 bases from J; junction bases left unmatched: 2. The CDR3 extends over 14 amino acids. Germline CDR1 and CDR2: KGHDR and SFDVKD. The CDR3 region has the DNA TGTGCCACCACCACTAGCGGGGGGACAGATACGCAGTATTTT. It encodes CATTTSGGTDTQYF.

This clonotype was seen ten or more times. This rearrangement joins TRBV3-1 to TRBJ2-7; the match to TRBD2 covers 7 bases. The junction had 10 bases not matched to a gene; V was cut back by 6 bases and J by 2 bases. From germline, CDR1 is LGHDT and CDR2 YNNKEL (reference sequence). The CDR3 spans 15 residues. This CDR3 reads CASSQAASGTYEQYF. The CDR3 bases are TGTGCCAGCAGTCAGGCCGCTAGCGGTACCTACGAGCAGTACTTC.

This clonotype occurred many times. The V and J genes are TRBV5-1 and TRBJ2-5; 7 bases line up with TRBD1. V trimming: 4 bases; J trimming: 7 bases; junction bases outside the gene matches: 10. This CDR3 region has 14 residues. Per germline, CDR1 SGHRS and CDR2 YFSETQ. The CDR3 spells CASSPSGTEGTQYF. CDR3 in DNA: TGCGCCAGCAGCCCGTCCGGGACAGAAGGGACCCAGTACTTC. The full variable domain, with the rest looked up from reference TRBV5-1 and TRBJ2-5, is KAGVTQTPRYLIKTRGQQVTLSCSPISGHRSVSWYQQTPGQGLQFLFEYFSETQRNKGNFPGRFSGRQFSNSRSEMNVSTLELGDSALYLCASSPSGTEGTQYFGPGTRLLVL.

This clonotype appeared once. With a much larger clone just one base away, this may be a read error. The V gene is TRBV9, the J gene TRBJ2-4; TRBD2 matches 10 bases. The J call may be faulty, since TRBJ2-5 better matches the DNA end. This CDR3 has 16 amino acids. Germline V gene lookup returns CDR1 SGDLS and CDR2 YYNGEE. CDR3 DNA sequence: TGTGCCAGCAGCGTAGTGAGCGGGGGGGCTTCGGAGACCCAGTACTTC. Its protein is CASSVVSGGASETQYF.

In the case of this clonotype: One base away lies a much larger clone, so this may be a sequencing read error. The chain recombines TRBV3-1 with TRBJ1-1; TRBD1 aligns across 10 bases. This CDR3 is built from 16 residues. V was clipped by 7 bases and J by 4 bases; unmatched bases: 12. Germline V CDR1 and CDR2: LGHDT, YNNKEL (reference sequence). In DNA, the CDR3 is TGTGCCAGCAACGGGGTGGACAGGGGGTCAGGCACTGAAGCTTTCTTT. This sequence encodes CASNGVDRGSGTEAFF.

At least ten counts were recorded for this clonotype. The J gene is TRBJ2-5, the V gene TRBV11-2; 10 positions agree with TRBD1. This CDR3 contains 15 residues. With 5 bases clipped from V and 3 bases from J, the junction kept 6 bases outside the gene matches. CDR1 is SGHAT and CDR2 is FQNNGV in the germline V gene. As DNA, the CDR3 is TGTGCCAGCAGCCGCACCGGGACAGGGGAAGAGACCCAGTACTTC. It yields the protein CASSRTGTGEETQYF.

This clonotype showed up just a few times. This could be a read error, since a much larger clone is one nucleotide away. The gene calls are TRBV29-1 and TRBJ2-3, with a possible D match to TRBD1 (6 bases). V was shortened by 4 bases and J by 4 bases, with 18 bases between the two germline ends. Germline CDR1 is SQVTM and CDR2 is ANQGSEA. The CDR3 is 15 residues long. The CDR3 coding sequence is TGCAGCGTTGTTCCGCAGGGGCTTCCACCAGATACGCAGTATTTT. It is translated as CSVVPQGLPPDTQYF.

This clonotype was found a few times. V and J are TRBV20-1 and TRBJ1-1; TRBD1 might be the D (5 bases). This CDR3 has 12 residues. Germline V gene data show CDR1 as DFQATT and CDR2 as SNEGSKA (reference sequence). V was trimmed by 5 bases and J by 0 bases, leaving 7 bases between them. CDR3 in DNA: TGCAGTGCTTGGACACTGAACACTGAAGCTTTCTTT. Protein sequence: CSAWTLNTEAFF.